This is a list of T cell receptor beta chains from one sample in a study of T cell responses to AZD1222 COVID-19 vaccine. Profiling relied on immunoSEQ multiplex PCR, and the TCRdb table lists in-frame clones only, not all of them. The table records more than 95,000 clones, 89% of them present only once. Sequences were derived from peripheral blood, sampled on day 0 of AZD1222 vaccination. The receptors here all came from an adult in good health. CDR3s include the opening cysteine and the closing phenylalanine or tryptophan. Each record gives: J gene, V gene, clone size, D gene, CDR3 protein, CDR3 DNA. A D gene is named only where the DNA matches it firmly. Clone size is shown for a subset of rows, as once, few, many or a class of expanded clone.

>TRBJ2-4|TRBV5-4|NA|TRBD1
CASSSGQGGLENIQYF
TGTGCCAGCAGCTCCGGACAGGGAGGACTTGAGAACATTCAGTACTTC
>TRBJ2-7|TRBV6-5|NA|NA
CASSYDRAYEQYF
TGTGCCAGCAGTTATGACAGAGCCTACGAGCAGTACTTC
>TRBJ1-6|TRBV9|NA|NA
CASSVAPAVNSPLHF
TGTGCCAGCAGCGTAGCTCCTGCAGTTAATTCACCCCTCCACTTT
>TRBJ1-2|TRBV7-9|NA|TRBD1
CASSPRIRDRDYGYTF
TGTGCCAGCAGCCCACGAATCCGGGACAGGGACTATGGCTACACCTTC
>TRBJ1-1|TRBV19|NA|NA
CASKFKANTEAFF
TGTGCCAGTAAGTTTAAGGCGAACACTGAAGCTTTCTTT
>TRBJ1-1|TRBV5-1|NA|NA
CASSPWTAMNTEAFF
TGCGCCAGCAGCCCGTGGACAGCTATGAACACTGAAGCTTTCTTT
>TRBJ1-2|TRBV6-1|NA|TRBD1
CASSEARDRPMYGYTF
TGTGCCAGCAGTGAAGCCCGGGACAGGCCAATGTATGGCTACACCTTC
>TRBJ1-1|TRBV30|NA|NA
CAWTSVTYTEAFF
TGTGCCTGGACGTCGGTCACCTACACTGAAGCTTTCTTT
>TRBJ2-3|TRBV11-3|NA|NA
CASNQWGEDTQYF
TGTGCCAGCAACCAGTGGGGCGAAGATACGCAGTATTTT
>TRBJ2-3|TRBV7-6|NA|NA
CASSLLGGYTDTQYF
TGTGCCAGCAGCTTATTGGGCGGGTACACAGATACGCAGTATTTT
>TRBJ2-5|TRBV27|NA|NA
CASSLSLSYQETQYF
TGTGCCAGCAGTTTATCTTTGTCGTACCAAGAGACCCAGTACTTC
>TRBJ2-1|TRBV5-4|NA|NA
CASSIGGGHRYEQFF
TGTGCCAGCAGCATTGGGGGGGGCCATCGTTATGAGCAGTTCTTC
>TRBJ1-5|TRBV6-5|NA|TRBD1
CASSGDSSNQPQHF
TGTGCCAGCAGCGGGGACAGCTCAAATCAGCCCCAGCATTTT
>TRBJ1-5|TRBV19|NA|NA
CASSNERVGGNQPQHF
TGTGCCAGTAGTAACGAAAGGGTGGGGGGCAATCAGCCCCAGCATTTT
>TRBJ1-2|TRBV5-1|NA|TRBD1
CASSLVTGGDYGYTF
TGCGCCAGCAGCTTGGTGACAGGGGGCGACTATGGCTACACCTTC
>TRBJ1-3|TRBV11-2|once|NA
CASSEQGSGNTIYF
TGTGCCAGCAGCGAACAGGGCTCTGGAAACACCATATATTTT
>TRBJ1-1|TRBV12-5|NA|TRBD1
CASGLGGQGPGTEAFF
TGTGCTAGTGGTTTGGGGGGACAGGGGCCAGGCACTGAAGCTTTCTTT
>TRBJ1-5|TRBV6-5|NA|TRBD1
CASRSGQDRNQPQHF
TGTGCCAGCAGGTCGGGACAGGACAGGAATCAGCCCCAGCATTTT
>TRBJ2-1|TRBV10-3|NA|NA
CAISESMRGGPDEQFF
TGTGCCATCAGTGAGTCGATGAGGGGGGGCCCTGATGAGCAGTTCTTC
>TRBJ1-4|TRBV11-2|NA|TRBD1
CASSIGDRKNEKLFF
TGTGCCAGCAGCATCGGGGACAGGAAGAATGAAAAACTGTTTTTT
>TRBJ1-5|TRBV19|many|NA
CASSRAGFPVQPQHF
TGTGCCAGTAGTAGGGCAGGGTTCCCCGTCCAGCCCCAGCATTTT
>TRBJ2-3|TRBV9|few|NA
CASGEPLSGANGADTQYF
TGTGCCAGCGGAGAACCACTTTCGGGGGCTAATGGGGCAGATACGCAGTATTTT
>TRBJ1-2|TRBV27|NA|NA
CASSLTGGTNYGYTF
TGTGCCAGCAGTCTGACCGGAGGGACTAACTATGGCTACACCTTC
>TRBJ1-1|TRBV20-1|NA|NA
CSARESEAFF
TGCAGTGCTAGAGAATCTGAAGCTTTCTTT
>TRBJ2-1|TRBV6-5|NA|NA
CASRSTSNRGNEQFF
TGTGCCAGCAGGTCGACTAGTAATCGGGGCAATGAGCAGTTCTTC
>TRBJ2-3|TRBV5-1|NA|TRBD1
CASSLDRGNTQYF
TGCGCCAGCAGCCTCGACAGGGGAAATACGCAGTATTTT
>TRBJ1-5|TRBV4-2|NA|NA
CASSQDMVQPQHF
TGTGCCAGCAGCCAAGATATGGTTCAGCCCCAGCATTTT
>TRBJ1-1|TRBV11-2|NA|TRBD1
CASSLVPRGGTEAFF
TGTGCCAGCAGCTTAGTCCCCAGGGGGGGCACTGAAGCTTTCTTT
>TRBJ2-1|TRBV5-1|NA|NA
CASSLTSGRDNEQFF
TGCGCCAGCAGCTTGACTAGTGGGCGTGACAATGAGCAGTTCTTC
>TRBJ1-2|TRBV7-9|NA|NA
CASSKGNYRDPYGYTF
TGTGCCAGCAGCAAAGGAAACTACCGGGACCCTTATGGCTACACCTTC
>TRBJ1-1|TRBV3-1/TRBV3-2|few|TRBD1
CASSLQGARRTEAFF
TGTGCCAGCAGCCTGCAGGGGGCTAGGAGGACTGAAGCTTTCTTT
>TRBJ1-5|TRBV12-5|NA|NA
CASGLVPSGQAGQPQHF
TGTGCTAGTGGTTTGGTACCCTCAGGACAAGCGGGACAGCCCCAGCATTTT
>TRBJ2-3|TRBV11-2|NA|TRBD1
CASSLEGQGSTDTQYF
TGTGCCAGCAGCTTAGAGGGACAGGGGAGCACAGATACGCAGTATTTT
>TRBJ1-6|TRBV6-1|NA|NA
CASSVDTGWELYNSPLHF
TGTGCCAGCAGTGTTGACACAGGGTGGGAGCTCTATAATTCACCCCTCCACTTT
>TRBJ2-3|TRBV5-8|NA|NA
CASSLGLGVDTQYF
TGTGCCAGCAGCCTCGGTTTAGGGGTAGATACGCAGTATTTT
>TRBJ1-4|TRBV6-5|NA|NA
CASSLVGGSSEKLFF
TGTGCCAGCAGTCTCGTTGGGGGGAGTAGTGAAAAACTGTTTTTT
>TRBJ2-5|TRBV6-5|NA|NA
CASKDRGWRTQYF
TGTGCCAGCAAAGATAGGGGGTGGCGGACCCAGTACTTC
>TRBJ2-7|TRBV12-5|NA|NA
CASGLVFFERTDDREQYF
TGTGCTAGTGGTTTGGTATTTTTTGAGAGGACAGACGACCGGGAGCAGTACTTC
>TRBJ2-5|TRBV27|NA|TRBD2
CASSYRGEETQYF
TGTGCCAGCAGTTACCGGGGGGAAGAGACCCAGTACTTC
>TRBJ2-1|TRBV27|NA|NA
CASSSPVRTAHNEQFF
TGTGCCAGCAGTTCTCCGGTCCGGACAGCCCACAATGAGCAGTTCTTC
>TRBJ2-3|TRBV11-3|NA|TRBD2
CASSLRSSAGGPGDTQYF
TGTGCCAGCAGCTTAAGGTCGTCGGCGGGGGGGCCGGGAGATACGCAGTATTTT
>TRBJ1-3|TRBV5-1|once|NA
CASSLNAGSGNTIYF
TGCGCCAGCAGCTTGAACGCAGGCTCTGGAAACACCATATATTTT
>TRBJ1-2|TRBV6-1|NA|NA
CASSEQAYGYTF
TGTGCCAGCAGTGAACAAGCCTATGGCTACACCTTC
>TRBJ1-3|TRBV27|NA|NA
CASSLVGGGFSGNTIYF
TGTGCCAGCAGTTTGGTGGGGGGGGGCTTCTCTGGAAACACCATATATTTT
>TRBJ2-2|TRBV19|few|NA
CASSDGGRTGELFF
TGTGCCAGTAGTGACGGCGGCCGCACCGGGGAGCTGTTTTTT
>TRBJ2-3|TRBV7-9|NA|NA
CASPGTDTQYF
TGTGCCAGCCCAGGCACAGATACGCAGTATTTT